The present entry profiles one TCR beta chain with its context. The sample originates from a study of T cell changes during pregnancy in multiple sclerosis. TCRdb's copy holds only in-frame clones and misses some; the assay was immunoSEQ multiplex PCR. Among roughly 60,000 clones, around 95% were seen once, and the ten largest hold 0.36%. The germline V gene has CDR1 ENHRY and CDR2 SYGVKD. This CDR3 has 11 amino acids. The V end was cut by 6 bases, the J end by 3 bases, with 5 bases between. This sample comprised CD4+ T cells from peripheral blood mononuclear cells, obtained before pregnancy. This chain connects TRBV10-3 to TRBJ1-1; tentative D call: TRBD1 (5 bases). This receptor was identified in a female donor with multiple sclerosis, enrolled in a pregnancy study. As DNA, the CDR3 is TGTGCCATCAGAGGGGACACTGAAGCTTTCTTT. Translation: CAIRGDTEAFF.